This TCR beta chain was found in a study of identical twins. TCRdb reanalysed the 5' RACE reads using MiXCR and keeps one entry per CDR3 protein. The sample contains under 900,000 distinct CDR3 sequences, 15% to 20% of which appear only once. V dropped 4 bases and J dropped 2 bases, with 16 bases sitting between them. CDR1 and CDR2 (germline): SGHRS, YFSETQ. This CDR3 has 15 residues. A further study also used this sample, focusing on T cells expressing NK-cell markers. That paper notes: Researchers got TCR beta repertoires out of sorted CD3+CD56+NKG2C+, CD3+CD56+NKG2C- and CD3+CD56-NKG2C+ T cells. One of eight sequenced donors was HCMV-seronegative; the other seven were seropositive. Nothing established the HCMV specificity of expanded NKG2C+ T cell clones.

The chain has TRBV5-1 and TRBJ2-7, with D perhaps given as TRBD1 or TRBD2 (5 bases each). Specimen: PBMCs. This sequence was found in a woman between 18 and 29 years old in good health. CDR3 sequence reads: CASSRTGTAAYEQYF. The CDR3 bases are TGCGCCAGCAGCCGTACCGGGACGGCTGCCTACGAGCAGTACTTC.